The 5 T cell receptor beta chains below come from one sample, sequenced in a study of T-cell memory formation after mild COVID-19. Each CDR3 protein is one row after TCRdb ran MiXCR on the 5' RACE reads. The sample has about 600,000 distinct CDR3 sequences; less than 25% are singletons. Source material: PBMCs or a T cell subset sorted from them (not recorded which). These receptors all come from an adult woman who had mild COVID-19 (a few samples of this study predate the infection). Cell type and time point are not known.

CDR3 residues: CAISESGAPLQETQYF. CDR3 in DNA: TGTGCCATCAGTGAATCGGGGGCTCCCCTTCAAGAGACCCAGTACTTC. The chain couples TRBV10-3 to TRBJ2-5; D assignment may be TRBD1 or TRBD2 (6 bases each). The germline V and J ends were trimmed by 3 bases and 2 bases, with 16 bases remaining between them. The CDR3 is 16 amino acids. The V gene's germline CDR1 is ENHRY and CDR2 SYGVKD.

The rearrangement uses TRBV20-1 and TRBJ2-1, with 11 bases aligning to TRBD2. With 0 bases clipped from V and 3 bases from J, the junction kept 13 bases outside the gene matches. CDR1 DFQATT and CDR2 SNEGSKA come from the germline V gene (reference sequence). The CDR3 is made up of 19 amino acids. As DNA, the CDR3 is TGCAGTGCTAGAGATCCCGATCCCGGACTAGCGGGCGACTACAATGAGCAGTTCTTC. Its translation: CSARDPDPGLAGDYNEQFF.

This clonotype appeared a few times. J is TRBJ2-5 and V is TRBV5-1, with 9 bases fitting TRBD1. After removal of 4 bases from V and 5 bases from J, the junction contained 9 bases not matched to a gene. Germline V gene sequence: CDR1 SGHRS, CDR2 YFSETQ. The CDR3 has 15 residues. For the CDR3, the DNA is TGCGCCAGCAGCGCCGGGACAGGGAGGTGGGAGACCCAGTACTTC. It encodes CASSAGTGRWETQYF.

The chain couples TRBV6-2 or TRBV6-3 to TRBJ2-1, with 9 bases identical to TRBD1. Germline trimming cut 5 bases from V and 6 bases from J; bases unmatched to any gene: 11. Germline CDR1 and CDR2: MNHEY and SVGEGT. This CDR3 comprises 16 residues. DNA for the CDR3: TGTGCCAGCAGTCTCTCGGGACAGGGTCCCATCAATGAGCAGTTCTTC. Protein product: CASSLSGQGPINEQFF.

The chain is built from TRBV15 and TRBJ2-1; D unclear. The germline V gene has CDR1 LNHNV and CDR2 YYDKDF (reference sequence). V lost 3 bases to trimming and J lost 2 bases, with 2 bases between them. This CDR3 region has 12 residues. The CDR3 DNA reads as TGTGCCACCAGCAGCCCCTACAATGAGCAGTTCTTC. Translated: CATSSPYNEQFF.